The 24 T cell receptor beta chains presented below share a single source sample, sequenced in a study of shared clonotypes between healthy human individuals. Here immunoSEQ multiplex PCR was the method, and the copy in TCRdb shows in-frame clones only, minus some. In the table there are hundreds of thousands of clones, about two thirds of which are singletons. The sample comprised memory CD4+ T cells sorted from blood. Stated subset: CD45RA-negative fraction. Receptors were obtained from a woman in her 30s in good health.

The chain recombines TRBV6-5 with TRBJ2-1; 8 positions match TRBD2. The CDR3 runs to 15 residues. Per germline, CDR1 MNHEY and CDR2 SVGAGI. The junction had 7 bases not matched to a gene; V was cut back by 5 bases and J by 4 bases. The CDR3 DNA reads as TGTGCCAGCAGTGCCGGGACTAGTTTATACAATGAGCAGTTCTTC. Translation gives CASSAGTSLYNEQFF.

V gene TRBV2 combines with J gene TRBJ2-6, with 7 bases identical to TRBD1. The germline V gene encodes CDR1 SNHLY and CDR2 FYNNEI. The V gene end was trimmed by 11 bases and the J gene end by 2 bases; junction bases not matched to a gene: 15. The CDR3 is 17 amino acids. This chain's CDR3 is CAGGKTGNFPGANVLTF. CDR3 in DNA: TGTGCCGGAGGCAAGACAGGGAATTTTCCTGGGGCCAACGTCCTGACTTTC. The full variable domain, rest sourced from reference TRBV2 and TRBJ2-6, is EPEVTQTPSHQVTQMGQEVILRCVPISNHLYFYWYRQILGQKVEFLVSFYNNEISEKSEIFDDQFSVERPDGSNFTLKIRSTKLEDSAMYFCAGGKTGNFPGANVLTFGAGSRLTVL.

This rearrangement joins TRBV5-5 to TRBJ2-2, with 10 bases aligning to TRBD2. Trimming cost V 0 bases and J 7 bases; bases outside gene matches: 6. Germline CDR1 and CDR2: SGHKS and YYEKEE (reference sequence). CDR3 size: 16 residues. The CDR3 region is CASSLAASGRFGELFF. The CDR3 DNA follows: TGTGCCAGCAGCTTGGCCGCTAGCGGGAGATTCGGGGAGCTGTTTTTT.

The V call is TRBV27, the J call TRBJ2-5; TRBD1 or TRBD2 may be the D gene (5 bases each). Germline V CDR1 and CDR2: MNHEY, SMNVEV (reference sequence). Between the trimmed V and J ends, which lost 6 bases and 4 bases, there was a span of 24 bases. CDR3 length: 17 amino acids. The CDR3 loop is CASSLSGWDPRRETQYF. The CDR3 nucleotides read TGTGCCAGCAGCCTCTCCGGATGGGACCCTAGGAGAGAGACCCAGTACTTC.

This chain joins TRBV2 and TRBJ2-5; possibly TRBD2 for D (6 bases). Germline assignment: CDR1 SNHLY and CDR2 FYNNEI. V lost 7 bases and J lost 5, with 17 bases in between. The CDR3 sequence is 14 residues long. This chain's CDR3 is CASTGAGRVETQYF. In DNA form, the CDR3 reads TGTGCCAGCACTGGGGCGGGACGGGTGGAGACCCAGTACTTC.

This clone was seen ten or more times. As DNA, the CDR3 is TGCGCCAGCAGCTTGGGAGCGGGGAGTGGGGAGACCCAGTACTTC. Translated, it gives CASSLGAGSGETQYF. V is TRBV5-1 and J is TRBJ2-5, with 7 bases lining up with TRBD2. With V trimmed by 0 bases and J by 5 bases, 7 bases remained unmatched. This CDR3 contains 15 residues. Germline values: CDR1 SGHRS, CDR2 YFSETQ.

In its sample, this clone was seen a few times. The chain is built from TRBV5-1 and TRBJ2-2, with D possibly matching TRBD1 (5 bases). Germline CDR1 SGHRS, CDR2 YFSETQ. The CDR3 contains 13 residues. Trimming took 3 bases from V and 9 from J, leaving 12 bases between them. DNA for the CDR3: TGCGCCAGCAGCTCCCAAGACAGAAGGGAGCTGTTTTTT. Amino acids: CASSSQDRRELFF.

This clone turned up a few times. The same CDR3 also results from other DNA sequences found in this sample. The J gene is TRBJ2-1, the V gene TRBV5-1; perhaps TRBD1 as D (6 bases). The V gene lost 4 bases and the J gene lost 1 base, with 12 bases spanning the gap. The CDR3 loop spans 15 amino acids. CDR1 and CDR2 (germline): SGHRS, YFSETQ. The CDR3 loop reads CASSADSLSYNEQFF. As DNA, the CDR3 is TGCGCCAGCAGCGCGGACAGTTTGTCCTACAATGAGCAGTTCTTC.

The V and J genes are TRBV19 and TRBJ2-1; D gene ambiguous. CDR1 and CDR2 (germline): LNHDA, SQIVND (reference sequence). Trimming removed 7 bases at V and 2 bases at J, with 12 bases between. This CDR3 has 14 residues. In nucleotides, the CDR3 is TGTGCCAGTAACGCGGAGACGGCCTACAATGAGCAGTTCTTC. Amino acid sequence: CASNAETAYNEQFF.

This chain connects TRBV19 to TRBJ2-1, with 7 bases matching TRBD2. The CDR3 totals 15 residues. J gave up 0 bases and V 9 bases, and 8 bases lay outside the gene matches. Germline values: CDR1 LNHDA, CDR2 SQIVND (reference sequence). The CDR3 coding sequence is TGTGCCAGCTCCGCTAGCGGCTCCTCCTACAATGAGCAGTTCTTC. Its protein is CASSASGSSYNEQFF.

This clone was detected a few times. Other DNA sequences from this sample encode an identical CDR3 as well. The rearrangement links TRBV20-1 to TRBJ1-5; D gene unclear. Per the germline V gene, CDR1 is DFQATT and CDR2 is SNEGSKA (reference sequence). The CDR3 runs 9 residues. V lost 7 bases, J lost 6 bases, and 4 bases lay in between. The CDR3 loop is CSVGQPQHF. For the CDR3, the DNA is TGCAGTGTAGGTCAGCCCCAGCATTTT.

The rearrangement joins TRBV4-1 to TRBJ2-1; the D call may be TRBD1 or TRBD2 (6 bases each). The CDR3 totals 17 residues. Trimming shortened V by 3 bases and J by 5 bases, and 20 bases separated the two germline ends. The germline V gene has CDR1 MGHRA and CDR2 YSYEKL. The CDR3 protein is CASSHSPGARSDNEQFF. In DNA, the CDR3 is TGCGCCAGCAGCCACTCCCCGGGGGCGAGAAGCGACAATGAGCAGTTCTTC.

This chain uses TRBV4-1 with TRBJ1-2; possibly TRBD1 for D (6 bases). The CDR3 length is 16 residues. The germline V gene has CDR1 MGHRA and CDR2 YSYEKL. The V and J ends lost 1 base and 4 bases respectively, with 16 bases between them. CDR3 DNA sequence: TGCGCCAGCAGCCAAGCAGACAGGAGTGAAATCTATGGCTACACCTTC. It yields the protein CASSQADRSEIYGYTF.

In nucleotides, the CDR3 is TGTGCCAGCTCACCCTCCAGGGTCCGGGGAGAGGGCAATGAGCAGTTCTTC. Protein product: CASSPSRVRGEGNEQFF. This chain connects TRBV18 to TRBJ2-1, with D possibly called TRBD1 or TRBD2 (5 bases each). The CDR3 length is 17 residues. Per germline, CDR1 KGHSH and CDR2 LQKENI. Deletions cut 3 bases from V and 6 bases from J, with 21 bases between.

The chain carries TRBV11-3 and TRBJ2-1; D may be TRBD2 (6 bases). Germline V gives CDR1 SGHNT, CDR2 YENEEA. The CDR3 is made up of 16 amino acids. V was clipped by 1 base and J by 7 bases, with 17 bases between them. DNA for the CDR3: TGTGCCAGCAGCTTAGGTTTCATCGGGAGTACGAATGAGCAGTTCTTC. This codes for CASSLGFIGSTNEQFF.

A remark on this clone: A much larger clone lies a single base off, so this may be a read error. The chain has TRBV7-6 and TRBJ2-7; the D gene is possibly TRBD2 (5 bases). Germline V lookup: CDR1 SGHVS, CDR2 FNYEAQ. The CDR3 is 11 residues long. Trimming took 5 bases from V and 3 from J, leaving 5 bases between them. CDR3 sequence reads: CASSRDYEQYF. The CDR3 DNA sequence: TGTGCCAGCAGCCGGGACTACGAGCAGTACTTC. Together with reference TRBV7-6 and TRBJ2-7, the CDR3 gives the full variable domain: GAGVSQSPRYKVTKRGQDVALRCDPISGHVSLYWYRQALGQGPEFLTYFNYEAQQDKSGLPNDRFSAERPEGSISTLTIQRTEQRDSAMYRCASSRDYEQYFGPGTRLTVT.

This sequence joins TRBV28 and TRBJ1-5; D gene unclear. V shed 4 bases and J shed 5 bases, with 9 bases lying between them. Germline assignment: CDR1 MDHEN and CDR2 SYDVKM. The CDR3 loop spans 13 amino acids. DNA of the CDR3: TGTGCCAGCAGTTCCCCCGGCCATCAGCCCCAGCATTTT. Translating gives CASSSPGHQPQHF. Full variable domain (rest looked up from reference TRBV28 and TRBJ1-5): DVKVTQSSRYLVKRTGEKVFLECVQDMDHENMFWYRQDPGLGLRLIYFSYDVKMKEKGDIPEGYSVSREKKERFSLILESASTNQTSMYLCASSSPGHQPQHFGDGTRLSIL.

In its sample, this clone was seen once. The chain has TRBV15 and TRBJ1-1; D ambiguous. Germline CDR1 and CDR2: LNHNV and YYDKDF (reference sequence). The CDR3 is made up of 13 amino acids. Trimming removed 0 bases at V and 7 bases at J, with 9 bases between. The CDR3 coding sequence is TGTGCCACCAGCAGAGATGCGACATATGAAGCTTTCTTT. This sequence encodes CATSRDATYEAFF.

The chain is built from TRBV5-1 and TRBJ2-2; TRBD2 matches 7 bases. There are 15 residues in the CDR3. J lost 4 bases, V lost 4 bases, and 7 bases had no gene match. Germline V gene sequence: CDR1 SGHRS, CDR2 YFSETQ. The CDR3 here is CASSPSSGPTGELFF. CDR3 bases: TGCGCCAGCAGCCCGTCTAGCGGACCCACCGGGGAGCTGTTTTTT.

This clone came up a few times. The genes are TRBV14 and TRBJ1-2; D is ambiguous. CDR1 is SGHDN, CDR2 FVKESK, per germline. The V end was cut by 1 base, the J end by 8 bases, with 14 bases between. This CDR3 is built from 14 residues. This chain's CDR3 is CASSQGTGVEGYTF. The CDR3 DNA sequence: TGTGCCAGCAGCCAAGGGACGGGTGTTGAAGGCTACACCTTC.

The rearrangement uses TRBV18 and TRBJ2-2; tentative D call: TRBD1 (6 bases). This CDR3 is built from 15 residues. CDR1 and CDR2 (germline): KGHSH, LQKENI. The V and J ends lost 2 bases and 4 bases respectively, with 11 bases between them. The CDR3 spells CASSPDRTVTGELFF. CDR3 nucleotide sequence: TGTGCCAGCTCACCAGACAGGACGGTCACCGGGGAGCTGTTTTTT.

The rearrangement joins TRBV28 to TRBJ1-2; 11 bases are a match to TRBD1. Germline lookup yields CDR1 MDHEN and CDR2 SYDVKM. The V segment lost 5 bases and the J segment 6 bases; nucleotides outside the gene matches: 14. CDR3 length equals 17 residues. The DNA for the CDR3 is TGTGCCAGCAGTAGAGCAGGACAGGGGGCTGATAGAGATGGCTACACCTTC. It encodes CASSRAGQGADRDGYTF.

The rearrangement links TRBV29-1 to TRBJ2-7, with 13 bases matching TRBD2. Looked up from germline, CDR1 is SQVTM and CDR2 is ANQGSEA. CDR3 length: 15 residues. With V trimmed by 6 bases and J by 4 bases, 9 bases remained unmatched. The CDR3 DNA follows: TGCAGCGTCGTAGGACTAGCGGGAGTGATATACGAGCAGTACTTC. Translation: CSVVGLAGVIYEQYF.

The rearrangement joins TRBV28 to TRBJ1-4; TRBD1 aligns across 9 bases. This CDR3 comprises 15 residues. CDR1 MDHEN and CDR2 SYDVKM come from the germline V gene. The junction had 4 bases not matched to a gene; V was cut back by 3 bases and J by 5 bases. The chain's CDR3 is CASSFSGTGNEKLFF. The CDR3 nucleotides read TGTGCCAGCAGTTTTTCGGGGACAGGGAATGAAAAACTGTTTTTT. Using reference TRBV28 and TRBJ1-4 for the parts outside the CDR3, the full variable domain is DVKVTQSSRYLVKRTGEKVFLECVQDMDHENMFWYRQDPGLGLRLIYFSYDVKMKEKGDIPEGYSVSREKKERFSLILESASTNQTSMYLCASSFSGTGNEKLFFGSGTQLSVL.